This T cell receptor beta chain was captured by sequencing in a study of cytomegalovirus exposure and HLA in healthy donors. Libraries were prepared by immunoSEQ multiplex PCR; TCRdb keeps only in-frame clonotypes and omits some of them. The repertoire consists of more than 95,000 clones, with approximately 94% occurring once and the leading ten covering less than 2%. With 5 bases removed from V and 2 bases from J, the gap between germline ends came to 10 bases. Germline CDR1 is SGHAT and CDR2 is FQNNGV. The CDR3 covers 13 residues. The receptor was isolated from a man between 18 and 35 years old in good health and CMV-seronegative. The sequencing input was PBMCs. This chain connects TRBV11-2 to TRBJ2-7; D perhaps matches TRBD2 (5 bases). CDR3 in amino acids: CASSPGSPYEQYF. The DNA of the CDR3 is TGTGCCAGCAGCCCGGGATCCCCCTACGAGCAGTACTTC.